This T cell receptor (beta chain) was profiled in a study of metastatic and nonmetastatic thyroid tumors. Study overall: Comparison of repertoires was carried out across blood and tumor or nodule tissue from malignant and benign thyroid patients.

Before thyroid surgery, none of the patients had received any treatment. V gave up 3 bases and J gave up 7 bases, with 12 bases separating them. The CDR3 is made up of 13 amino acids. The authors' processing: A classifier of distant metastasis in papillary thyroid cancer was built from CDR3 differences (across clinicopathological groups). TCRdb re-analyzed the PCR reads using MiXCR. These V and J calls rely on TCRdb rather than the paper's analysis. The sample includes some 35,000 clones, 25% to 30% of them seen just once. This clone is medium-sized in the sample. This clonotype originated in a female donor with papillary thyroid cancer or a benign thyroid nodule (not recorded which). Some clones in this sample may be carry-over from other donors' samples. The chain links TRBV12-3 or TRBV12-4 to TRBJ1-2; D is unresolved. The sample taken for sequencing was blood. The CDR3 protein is CASSLGNLAGYTF. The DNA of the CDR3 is TGTGCCAGCAGTTTGGGTAACCTCGCTGGCTACACCTTC.